This T cell receptor beta chain derives from a study of shared clonotypes between healthy human individuals. Germline lookup yields CDR1 SGHRS and CDR2 YFSETQ. There are 15 residues in the CDR3. Trimming pared 3 bases from V and 1 base from J, leaving 14 bases between. Every immunoSEQ plate was one replicate of a subset's evenly spread DNA. Libraries were prepared by immunoSEQ multiplex PCR; TCRdb keeps only in-frame clonotypes and omits some of them. The table lists about 470,000 clones, roughly 83% of them singletons. The receptor comes from a woman in her 40s in good health. Some clones in this sample may be carry-over from other donors' samples. The sequencing input was PBMCs. V usage is TRBV5-1 and J usage is TRBJ2-7, with D unresolved. The CDR3 DNA follows: TGCGCCAGCAGCTCTGGGCCCCACGGGTCCTACGAGCAGTACTTC. This sequence encodes CASSSGPHGSYEQYF.